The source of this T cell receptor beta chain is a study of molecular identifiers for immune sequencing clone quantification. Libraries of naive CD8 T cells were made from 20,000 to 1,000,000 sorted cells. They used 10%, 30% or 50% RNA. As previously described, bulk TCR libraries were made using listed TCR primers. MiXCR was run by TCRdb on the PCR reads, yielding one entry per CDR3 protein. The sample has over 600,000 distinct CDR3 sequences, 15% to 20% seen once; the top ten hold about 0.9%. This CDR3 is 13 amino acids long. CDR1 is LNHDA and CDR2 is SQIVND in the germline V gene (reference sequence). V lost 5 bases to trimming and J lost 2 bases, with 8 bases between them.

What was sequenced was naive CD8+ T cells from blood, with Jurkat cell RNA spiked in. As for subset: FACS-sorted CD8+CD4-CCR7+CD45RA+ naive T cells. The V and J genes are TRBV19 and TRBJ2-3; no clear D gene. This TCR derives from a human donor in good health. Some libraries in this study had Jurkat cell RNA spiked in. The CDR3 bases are TGTGCCAGTAGTCTCTTACACACAGATACGCAGTATTTT. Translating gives CASSLLHTDTQYF. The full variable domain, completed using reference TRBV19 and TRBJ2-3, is DGGITQSPKYLFRKEGQNVTLSCEQNLNHDAMYWYRQDPGQGLRLIYYSQIVNDFQKGDIAEGYSVSREKKESFPLTVTSAQKNPTAFYLCASSLLHTDTQYFGPGTRLTVL.